This is a list of T cell receptor beta chains from one sample in a study of T cells expressing NK-cell markers. TCRdb reworked the 5' RACE reads into one entry per CDR3 protein, no DNA. Its listing shows 500,000 to 700,000 distinct CDR3 sequences. Sequencing input: blood T cells: a sorted CD56 or NKG2C T cell subset, CD4+ or CD8+ T cells, or bulk PBMC T cells (not recorded which). The receptors originated from a man younger than 35 in good health. The CDR3 runs from the conserved cysteine through the conserved F or W. The order of the fields is J gene, V gene, CDR3 protein.

>TRBJ2-5|TRBV4-1
CASSQGPQGRETQYF
>TRBJ1-1|TRBV6-1
CASIDAGNGEAFF
>TRBJ2-7|TRBV30
CAWIGQVGYEQYF
>TRBJ2-3|TRBV20-1
CSGTSGGTDTQYF
>TRBJ2-5|TRBV18
CASSPKLAGLRYF
>TRBJ1-6|TRBV12-3/TRBV12-4
CASSFLQGDQYNSPLHF
>TRBJ1-1|TRBV19
CASKFRTPDNTEAFF
>TRBJ2-1|TRBV24-1
CATSAGQGFDEQFF
>TRBJ2-7|TRBV29-1
CSVGDRGSREQYF
>TRBJ2-5|TRBV20-1
CSARDPAPGLAGKQETQYF
>TRBJ1-2|TRBV29-1
CSVLRDRLKPNYGYTF
>TRBJ2-7|TRBV28
CASSLIAGVNEQYF
>TRBJ1-1|TRBV6-5
CASSGTGTVNTEAFF
>TRBJ2-2|TRBV11-2
CASSARTSGRARTGELFF
>TRBJ1-1|TRBV5-1
CASSFRSQNTEAFF
>TRBJ1-5|TRBV20-1
CSARDPERQENQPQHF
>TRBJ2-1|TRBV12-3/TRBV12-4
CASSRGLAGGPYNEQFF
>TRBJ2-2|TRBV19
CASSMRPQGTGELFF
>TRBJ2-1|TRBV6-2/TRBV6-3
CASSLQGFFEQFF
>TRBJ2-4|TRBV4-3
CASSPRTGADIQYF
>TRBJ1-2|TRBV20-1
CSAKVGTGGVYFGYTF
>TRBJ1-2|TRBV28
CASSFSLDKGEGNYGYTF
>TRBJ2-1|TRBV25-1
CASSALGTDSYNEQFF
>TRBJ2-4|TRBV29-1
CSVEVRGAKGNIQYF
>TRBJ2-7|TRBV7-8
CASSFGLAGEEQYF
>TRBJ1-2|TRBV2
CASSEALGPFGYTF
>TRBJ1-3|TRBV7-2
CASSPTDGSGNTIYF